Sequencing of this T cell receptor beta chain was carried out in a study of cytomegalovirus exposure and HLA in healthy donors. In the case of this clone: Antigen unknown.

PCR amplification relied on 60 Vbeta primers (plus 13 Jbeta primers). Methods used by the authors: In a later analysis, about 9.9 million of approximately 86 million unique beta chains occurred in at least two donors. Using immunoSEQ multiplex PCR, the repertoire was profiled, and TCRdb retains in-frame clones only, with some absent. V, J and clone size reflect that table, while D and trimming were determined from the DNA. This table has roughly 140,000 clones, 75% to 80% appearing once. Study-level points and caveats: Researchers counted around 170 TCR beta chains as cytomegalovirus-associated.

The sequenced material came from PBMCs. This sequence was found in a woman aged 30 to 39 in good health and CMV-seronegative.

CDR3 DNA sequence: TGTGCCAGCAGTGTAAGGGGGTCCGAAGAGACCCAGTACTTC. This sequence encodes CASSVRGSEETQYF. V usage is TRBV6-1 and J usage is TRBJ2-5; maybe TRBD1 (6 bases). V was shortened by 4 bases and J by 3 bases, with 12 bases between the two germline ends. The CDR3 runs 14 residues. Germline V gene sequence: CDR1 MNHNS, CDR2 SASEGT.